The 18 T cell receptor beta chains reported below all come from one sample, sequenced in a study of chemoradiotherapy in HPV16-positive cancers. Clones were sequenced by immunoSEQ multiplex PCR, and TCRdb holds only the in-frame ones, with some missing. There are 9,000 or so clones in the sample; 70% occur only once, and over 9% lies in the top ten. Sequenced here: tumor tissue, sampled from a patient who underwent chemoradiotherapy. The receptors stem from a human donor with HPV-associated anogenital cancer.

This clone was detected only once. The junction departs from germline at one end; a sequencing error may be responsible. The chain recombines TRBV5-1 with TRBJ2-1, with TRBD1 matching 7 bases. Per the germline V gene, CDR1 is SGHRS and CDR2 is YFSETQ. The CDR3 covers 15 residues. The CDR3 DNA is TGCGCCGGCAGCAGAACCGGACAGGTTAGTGATGAGCAGTTCTTC. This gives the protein CAGSRTGQVSDEQFF.

The CDR3 DNA follows: TGTGCCAGCAGTTACAAATCTAGCAATCAGCCCCAGCATTTT. It codes for CASSYKSSNQPQHF. The rearrangement links TRBV27 to TRBJ1-5; D gene ambiguous. The CDR3 length is 14 residues. From germline, CDR1 is MNHEY and CDR2 SMNVEV (reference sequence). V lost 4 bases and J 0 bases, leaving 7 bases between the germline ends.

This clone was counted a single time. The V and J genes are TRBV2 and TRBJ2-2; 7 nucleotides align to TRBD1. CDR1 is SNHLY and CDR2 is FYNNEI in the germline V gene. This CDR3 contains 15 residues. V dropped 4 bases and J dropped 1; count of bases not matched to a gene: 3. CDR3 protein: CASSGGTVNTGELFF. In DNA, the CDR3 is TGTGCCAGCAGTGGGGGGACAGTGAACACCGGGGAGCTGTTTTTT. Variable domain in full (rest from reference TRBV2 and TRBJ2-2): EPEVTQTPSHQVTQMGQEVILRCVPISNHLYFYWYRQILGQKVEFLVSFYNNEISEKSEIFDDQFSVERPDGSNFTLKIRSTKLEDSAMYFCASSGGTVNTGELFFGEGSRLTVL.

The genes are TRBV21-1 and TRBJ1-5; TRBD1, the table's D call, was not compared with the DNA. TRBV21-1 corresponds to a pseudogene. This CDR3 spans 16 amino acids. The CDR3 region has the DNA TGTGCCAGCAGCCAAAACAACAGGGCTTGCAATCAGCCCCAGCATTTT. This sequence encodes CASSQNNRACNQPQHF.

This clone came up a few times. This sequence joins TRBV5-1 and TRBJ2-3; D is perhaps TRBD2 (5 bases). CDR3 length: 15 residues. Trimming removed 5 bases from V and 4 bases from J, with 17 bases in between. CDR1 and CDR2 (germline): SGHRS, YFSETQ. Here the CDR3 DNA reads TGCGCCAGCAGGCTCGATGTCTCCGGGGCAGATACGCAGTATTTT. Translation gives CASRLDVSGADTQYF. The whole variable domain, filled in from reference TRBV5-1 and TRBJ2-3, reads KAGVTQTPRYLIKTRGQQVTLSCSPISGHRSVSWYQQTPGQGLQFLFEYFSETQRNKGNFPGRFSGRQFSNSRSEMNVSTLELGDSALYLCASRLDVSGADTQYFGPGTRLTVL.

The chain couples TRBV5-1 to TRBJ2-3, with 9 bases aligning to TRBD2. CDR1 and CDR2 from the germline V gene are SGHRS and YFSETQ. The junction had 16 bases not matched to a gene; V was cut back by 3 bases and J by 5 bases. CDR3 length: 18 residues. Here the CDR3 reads CASSSGGRITSGLDTQYF. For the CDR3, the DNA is TGCGCCAGCAGCTCCGGGGGGAGGATAACTAGCGGGTTAGATACGCAGTATTTT.

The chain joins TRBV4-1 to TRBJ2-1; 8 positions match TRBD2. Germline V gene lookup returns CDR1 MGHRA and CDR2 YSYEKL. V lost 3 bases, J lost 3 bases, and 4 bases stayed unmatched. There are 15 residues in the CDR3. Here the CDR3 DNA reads TGCGCCAGCAGCCAGGTAGCGGGGTACTACAATGAGCAGTTCTTC. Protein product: CASSQVAGYYNEQFF.

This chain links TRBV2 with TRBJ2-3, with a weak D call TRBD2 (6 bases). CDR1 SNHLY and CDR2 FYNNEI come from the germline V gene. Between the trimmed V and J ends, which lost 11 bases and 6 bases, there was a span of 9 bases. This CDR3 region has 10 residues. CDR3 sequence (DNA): TGTGCCTCTCGGGAGGATACGCAGTATTTT. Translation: CASREDTQYF.

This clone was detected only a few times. Written as DNA, the CDR3 is TGTGCCAGCAGTTACTTCGCCGGATCCTACAATGAGCAGTTCTTC. Protein: CASSYFAGSYNEQFF. V is TRBV6-5 and J is TRBJ2-1; D not certain. Deletions cut 1 base from V and 1 base from J, with 8 bases between. This CDR3 spans 15 amino acids. Per the germline V gene, CDR1 is MNHEY and CDR2 is SVGAGI.

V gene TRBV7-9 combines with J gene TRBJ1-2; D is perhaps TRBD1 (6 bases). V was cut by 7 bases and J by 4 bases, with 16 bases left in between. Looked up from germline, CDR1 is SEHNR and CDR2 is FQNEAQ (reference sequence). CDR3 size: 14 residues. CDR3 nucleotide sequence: TGTGCCAGCAAACCTACACAGGGAACCTATGGCTACACCTTC. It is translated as CASKPTQGTYGYTF.

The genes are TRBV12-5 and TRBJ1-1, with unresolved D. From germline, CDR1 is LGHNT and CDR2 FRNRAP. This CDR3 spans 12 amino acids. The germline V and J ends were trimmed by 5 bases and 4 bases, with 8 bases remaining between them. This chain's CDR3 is CASGQKTTEAFF. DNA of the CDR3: TGTGCTAGTGGTCAGAAGACCACTGAAGCTTTCTTT.

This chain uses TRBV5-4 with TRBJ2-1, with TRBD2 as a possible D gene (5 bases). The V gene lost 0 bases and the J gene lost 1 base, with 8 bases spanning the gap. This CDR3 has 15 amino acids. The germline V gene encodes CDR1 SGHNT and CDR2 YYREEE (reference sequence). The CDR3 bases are TGTGCCAGCAGCTTGGGGCGGGTTTCCTACAATGAGCAGTTCTTC. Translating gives CASSLGRVSYNEQFF.

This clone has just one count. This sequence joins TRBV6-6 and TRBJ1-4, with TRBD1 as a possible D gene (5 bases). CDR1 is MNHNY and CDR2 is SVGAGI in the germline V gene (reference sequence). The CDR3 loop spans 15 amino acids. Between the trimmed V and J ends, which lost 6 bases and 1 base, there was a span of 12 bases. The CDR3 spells CASRATGGTNEKLFF. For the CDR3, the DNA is TGTGCCAGCAGGGCGACCGGGGGAACTAATGAAAAACTGTTTTTT.

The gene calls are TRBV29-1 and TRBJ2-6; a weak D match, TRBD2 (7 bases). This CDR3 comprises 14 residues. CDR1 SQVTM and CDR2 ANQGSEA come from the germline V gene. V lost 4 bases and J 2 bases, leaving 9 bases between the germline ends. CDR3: CSVGRGPGANVLTF. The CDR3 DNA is TGCAGCGTTGGGCGGGGGCCTGGGGCCAACGTCCTGACTTTC.

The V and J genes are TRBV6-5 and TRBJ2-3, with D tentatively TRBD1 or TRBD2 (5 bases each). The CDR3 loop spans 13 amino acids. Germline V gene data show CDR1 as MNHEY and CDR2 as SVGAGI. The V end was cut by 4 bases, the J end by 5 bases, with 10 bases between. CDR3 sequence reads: CASSLGTGDTQYF. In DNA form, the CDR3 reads TGTGCCAGCAGTTTGGGGACCGGAGATACGCAGTATTTT.

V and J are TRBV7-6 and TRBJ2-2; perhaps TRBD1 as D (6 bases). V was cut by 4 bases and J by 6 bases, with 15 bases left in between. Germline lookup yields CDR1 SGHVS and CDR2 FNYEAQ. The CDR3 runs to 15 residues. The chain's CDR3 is CASSSISAGAGELFF. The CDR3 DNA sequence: TGTGCCAGCAGCTCAATCTCCGCAGGGGCCGGGGAGCTGTTTTTT.

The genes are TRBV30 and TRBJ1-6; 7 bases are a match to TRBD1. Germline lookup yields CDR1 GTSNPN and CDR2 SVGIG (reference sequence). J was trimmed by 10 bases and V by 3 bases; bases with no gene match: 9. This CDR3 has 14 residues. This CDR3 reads CAWRWDSLGSPLHF. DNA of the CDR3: TGTGCCTGGAGGTGGGACAGTTTGGGGTCACCCCTCCACTTT. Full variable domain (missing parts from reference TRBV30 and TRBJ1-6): SQTIHQWPATLVQPVGSPLSLECTVEGTSNPNLYWYRQAAGRGLQLLFYSVGIGQISSEVPQNLSASRPQDRQFILSSKKLLLSDSGFYLCAWRWDSLGSPLHFGNGTRLTVT.

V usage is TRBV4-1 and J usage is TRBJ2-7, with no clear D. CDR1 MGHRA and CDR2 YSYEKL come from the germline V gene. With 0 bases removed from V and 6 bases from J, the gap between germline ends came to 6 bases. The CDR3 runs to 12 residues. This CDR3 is CASSQDGPEQYF. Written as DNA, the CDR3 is TGCGCCAGCAGCCAAGATGGACCCGAGCAGTACTTC.